This T cell receptor (beta chain) was identified in a study of T cell responses to AZD1222 COVID-19 vaccine. TCRdb's table, derived via immunoSEQ multiplex PCR, lists solely in-frame clones and lacks some. The sample yields 150,000 to 200,000 clones, about 92% seen once. General study points: Clonal diversity was possibly underestimated, and white British individuals and females predominated among donors. Variant regions that are unmutated are reportedly the target of nearly half of spike-specific TCRs.

This clone was found once. The antigen is not known. Whether given at about 4 or about 12 weeks, second doses were pooled. The CDR3 spans 14 residues. V was trimmed by 2 bases and J by 2 bases, leaving 7 bases between them. Per germline, CDR1 ENHRY and CDR2 SYGVKD. This receptor was obtained from an adult who received the AZD1222 COVID-19 vaccine. V gene TRBV10-3 combines with J gene TRBJ1-5; no firm D call. Specimen: peripheral blood, collected 28 days after the second AZD1222 dose. The DNA for the CDR3 is TGTGCCATCAGTGAGGGAGTTGGCAATCAGCCCCAGCATTTT. Protein sequence: CAISEGVGNQPQHF.